This T cell receptor beta chain was captured by sequencing in a study of breast tumors, draining lymph nodes, adjacent tissues. Regarding the study as a whole: Tumors had less TCR diversity than lymph nodes, more than nontumor tissue. Data fit most tumor T cells coming from lymph node, expanding in tumor. Tumor T cell lymph node origin was a supported hypothesis, not proven.

TCRdb passed the multiplex PCR reads through MiXCR, listing each CDR3 protein once. The sample shows around 140,000 distinct CDR3 sequences, about a fifth of them seen only once. The lymph nodes were axillary draining lymph nodes from breast cancer patients. The germline V gene has CDR1 LGHDT and CDR2 YNNKEL (reference sequence). The CDR3 totals 16 residues. V was pared by 1 base and J by 6 bases, with 15 bases between. Worth noting for this clonotype: Its antigen remains unknown.

This rearrangement joins TRBV3-1 to TRBJ2-2; D may be TRBD1 or TRBD2 (5 bases each). The sequence came from a female donor with breast cancer. Some clones in this sample may be carry-over from other donors' samples. The sequenced sample consisted of axillary lymph node tissue. The CDR3 region has the DNA TGTGCCAGCAGCCAAGTGACAGCGAGAGGGGCCGGGGAGCTGTTTTTT. Translation gives CASSQVTARGAGELFF.